The clone carrying this TCR beta chain was detected only a few times. Its antigen is not identified. The sample comes from a study of T cell repertoires in cytomegalovirus infection. In the study overall: Indications came from public TCR beta signatures; they pointed to CMV infection and to a matching HLA type. Whole-study results and caveats: There were HLA-C-restricted CMV-specific TCR beta clonotypes dominating the ex vivo response.

Each CDR3 protein gets one entry after TCRdb re-called the reads with MiXCR. This sample carries about 230,000 distinct CDR3 sequences, roughly 6.5% of them seen once, and the ten largest clones take less than 7.5%. Sequencing used PBMCs. This sequence was found in a human donor in good health (CMV status not recorded). Some clones in this sample may be carry-over from other donors' samples.

CDR3 nucleotide sequence: TGCAGTGCCACGACAGGGGGAGGGCAGCCCCAGCATTTT. It is translated as CSATTGGGQPQHF. V and J are TRBV20-1 and TRBJ1-5; TRBD1 agrees at 9 bases. V shed 6 bases, J shed 7 bases, and the junction held 7 bases outside the gene matches. Germline V lookup: CDR1 DFQATT, CDR2 SNEGSKA (reference sequence). There are 13 residues in the CDR3.